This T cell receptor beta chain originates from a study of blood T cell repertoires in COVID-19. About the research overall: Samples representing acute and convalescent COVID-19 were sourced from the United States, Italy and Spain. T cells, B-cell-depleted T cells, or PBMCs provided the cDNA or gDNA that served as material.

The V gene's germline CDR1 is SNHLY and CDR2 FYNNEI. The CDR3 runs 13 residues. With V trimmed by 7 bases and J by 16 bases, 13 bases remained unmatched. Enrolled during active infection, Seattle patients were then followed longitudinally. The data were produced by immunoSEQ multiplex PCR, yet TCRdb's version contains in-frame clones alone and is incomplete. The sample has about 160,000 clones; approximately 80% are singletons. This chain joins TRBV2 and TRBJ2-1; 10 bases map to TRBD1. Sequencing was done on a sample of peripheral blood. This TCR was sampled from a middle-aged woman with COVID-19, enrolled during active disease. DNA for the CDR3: TGTGCCAGCAATTTGGGGGGGACAGGGGCTTTATTCTTC. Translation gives CASNLGGTGALFF.